This TCR beta chain derives from a study of blood T cells in healthy people across ages. V was shortened by 6 bases and J by 0 bases, with 18 bases between the two germline ends. The CDR3 is 16 residues long. Germline values: CDR1 MNHEY, CDR2 SVGAGI. Combining a sample-barcoded 5' primer with a J-beta primer mix, a second PCR ran for roughly 6 to 12 cycles. Each CDR3 protein is one row after TCRdb ran MiXCR on the 5' RACE reads. The table lists roughly 2 million distinct CDR3 sequences, around 48% of them singletons, with more than 2% in the top ten. The source of this sequence is a woman in her forties in good health. Specimen: blood. V usage is TRBV6-5 and J usage is TRBJ2-7; D unclear. The CDR3 bases are TGTGCCAGCAGCCGTAACCGGGCAGCACCCTCCTACGAGCAGTACTTC. This translates into CASSRNRAAPSYEQYF.